The rows below give T cell receptor beta chains drawn from one sample of a study of blood T cell repertoires in COVID-19. Assay used: immunoSEQ multiplex PCR; TCRdb lists only in-frame clones, some missing. This sample has about 140,000 clones, with approximately 80% found just once. Sequenced sample: peripheral blood. All receptors derive from a woman in her fifties or sixties with acute or convalescent COVID-19. Each CDR3 is given with its conserved first and last residue. Size is stated for part of the rows, as once, few or many counts, or as a class when the clone is expanded.

>NA|TRBV19
CASRRGADTGELFF
>NA|TRBV19
CASLTGAYSNQPQHF
>once|TRBV9
CASSEGGLGNTIYF
>NA|TRBV4-1
CASSQELTGTRERNEKLFF
>once|TRBV5-1
CASSLHGTANQPQHF
>NA|TRBV27
CASSFQGASNQPQHF
>NA|TRBV24-1
CATSDIQGADDEQFF
>NA|TRBV19
CASNSIVLGQRTDTQYF
>NA|TRBV28
CASSLRVTGQHSTDTQYF
>few|TRBV10-3
CAISEGQGLYEQYF
>NA|TRBV7-7
CASAEGRVYEQYF
>NA|TRBV2
CASSGLIRGRHGTNEKLFF
>few|TRBV27
CASSRLAGPTRGYEQYF
>NA|TRBV15
CATSRDRGDGEKLFF
>NA|TRBV30
CAWTRGGGEKLFF
>NA|TRBV7-9
CASSYGDRDQETQYF
>NA|TRBV30
CAWSRRGKRGYQETQYF
>NA|TRBV7-8
CASSLLGLDTQYF
>NA|TRBV6-6
CASRRSRDRGPNEQFF
>NA|TRBV5-1
CASSSSGLDTGELFF
>NA|TRBV2
CASNGLAYEQYF
>NA|TRBV28
CASSLTGQHTDTQYF
>NA|TRBV14
CASSQDLGQANTEAFF
>NA|TRBV14
CASSHRFEGASLHF
>once|TRBV7-8
CASRYGTSGLSYEQYF
>NA|TRBV5-1
CASSLPGYEQYF
>NA|TRBV4-1
CASSQGLLSNSYNEQFF
>NA|TRBV15
CATSRAVEVRRGPPFNYGYTF
>few|TRBV7-9
CASSWTGQGETQYF
>NA|TRBV28
CASSLLASGNHEQYF
>NA|TRBV18
CASSPPVGLLAKNIQYF
>NA|TRBV28
CASSWDRTTDTQYF
>few|TRBV27
CASSLTGGDGNTIYF
>NA|TRBV10-3
CASRGDPDAEAFF
>NA|TRBV6-5
CASSQKFNSPLHF
>once|TRBV14
CASSQVAGGPYEQYF
>NA|TRBV5-1
CASSLGQGGTDTQYF
>NA|TRBV5-6
CASSLDNGAYNEQFF
>few|TRBV30
CAWSVSFSGNTIYF
>NA|TRBV6-5
CASSYSVPGDYGYTF
>NA|TRBV11-2
CASSLERGHETYEQYF